This paragraph reports one T cell receptor beta chain. Sequencing used immunoSEQ multiplex PCR; TCRdb keeps in-frame clones, though not all of them. The sample has 55,000 or so clones; around 96% are singletons. This entry comes from a study of T cells after somatic rescue of genetic block. The CDR3 sequence is 13 residues long. Trimming cost V 6 bases and J 7 bases; bases outside gene matches: 6. Germline V gives CDR1 SGHAT, CDR2 FQNNGV. Source material: peripheral blood mononuclear cells (PBMCs). This clonotype was obtained from a child younger than two. The chain carries TRBV11-2 and TRBJ1-1, with TRBD1 identical over 9 bases. CDR3 sequence reads: CASRRQGEGEAFF. CDR3 bases: TGTGCCAGCAGGCGACAGGGGGAAGGTGAAGCTTTCTTT.